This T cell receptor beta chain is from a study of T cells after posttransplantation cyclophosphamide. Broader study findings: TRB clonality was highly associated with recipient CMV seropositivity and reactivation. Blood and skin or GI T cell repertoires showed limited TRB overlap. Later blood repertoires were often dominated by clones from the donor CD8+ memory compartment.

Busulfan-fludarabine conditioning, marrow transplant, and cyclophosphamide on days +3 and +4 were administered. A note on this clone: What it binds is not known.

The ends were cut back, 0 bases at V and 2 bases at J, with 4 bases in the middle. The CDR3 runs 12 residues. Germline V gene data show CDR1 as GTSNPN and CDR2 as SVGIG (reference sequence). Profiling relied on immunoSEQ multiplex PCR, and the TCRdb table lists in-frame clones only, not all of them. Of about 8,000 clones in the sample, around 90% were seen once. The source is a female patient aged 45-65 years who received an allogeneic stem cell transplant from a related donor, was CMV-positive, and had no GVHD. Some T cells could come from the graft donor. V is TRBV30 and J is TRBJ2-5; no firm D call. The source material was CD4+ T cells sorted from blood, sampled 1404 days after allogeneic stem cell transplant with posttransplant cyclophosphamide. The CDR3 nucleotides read TGTGCCTGGAGTGTGACACAAGAGACCCAGTACTTC. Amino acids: CAWSVTQETQYF. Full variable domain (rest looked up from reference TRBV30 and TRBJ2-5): SQTIHQWPATLVQPVGSPLSLECTVEGTSNPNLYWYRQAAGRGLQLLFYSVGIGQISSEVPQNLSASRPQDRQFILSSKKLLLSDSGFYLCAWSVTQETQYFGPGTRLLVL.